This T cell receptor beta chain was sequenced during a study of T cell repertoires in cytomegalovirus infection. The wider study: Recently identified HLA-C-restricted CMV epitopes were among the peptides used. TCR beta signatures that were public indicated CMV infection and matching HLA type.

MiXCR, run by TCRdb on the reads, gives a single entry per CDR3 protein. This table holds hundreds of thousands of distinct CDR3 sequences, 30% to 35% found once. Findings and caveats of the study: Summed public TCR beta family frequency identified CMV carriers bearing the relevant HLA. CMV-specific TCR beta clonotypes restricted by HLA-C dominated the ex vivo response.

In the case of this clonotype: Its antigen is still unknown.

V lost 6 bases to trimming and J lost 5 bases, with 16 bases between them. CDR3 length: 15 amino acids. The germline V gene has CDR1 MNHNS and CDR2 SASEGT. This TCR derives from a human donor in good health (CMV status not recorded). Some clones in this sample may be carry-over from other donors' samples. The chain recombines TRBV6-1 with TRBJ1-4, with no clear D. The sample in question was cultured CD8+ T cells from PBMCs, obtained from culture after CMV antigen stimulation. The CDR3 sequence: CASSGPGMVNEKLFF. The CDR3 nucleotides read TGTGCCAGCAGCGGCCCCGGTATGGTGAATGAAAAACTGTTTTTT.